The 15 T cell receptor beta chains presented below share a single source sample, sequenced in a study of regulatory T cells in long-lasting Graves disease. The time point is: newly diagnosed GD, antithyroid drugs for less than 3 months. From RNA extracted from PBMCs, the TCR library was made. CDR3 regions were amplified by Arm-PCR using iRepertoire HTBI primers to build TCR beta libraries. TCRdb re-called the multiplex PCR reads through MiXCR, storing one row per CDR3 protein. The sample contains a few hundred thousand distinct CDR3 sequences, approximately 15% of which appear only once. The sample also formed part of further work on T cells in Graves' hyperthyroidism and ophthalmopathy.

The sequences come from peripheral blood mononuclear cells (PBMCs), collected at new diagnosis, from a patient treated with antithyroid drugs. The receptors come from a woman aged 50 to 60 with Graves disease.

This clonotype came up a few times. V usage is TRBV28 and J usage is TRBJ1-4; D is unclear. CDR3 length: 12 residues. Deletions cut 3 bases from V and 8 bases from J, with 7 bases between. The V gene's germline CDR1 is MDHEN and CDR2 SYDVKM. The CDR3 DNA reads TGTGCCAGCAGTTTTGGATTGGAAAAACTGTTTTTT. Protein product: CASSFGLEKLFF.

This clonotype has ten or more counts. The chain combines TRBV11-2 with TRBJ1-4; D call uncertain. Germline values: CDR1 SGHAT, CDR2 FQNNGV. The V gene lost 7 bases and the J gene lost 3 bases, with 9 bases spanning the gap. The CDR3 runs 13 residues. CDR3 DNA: TGTGCCAGCACCTCGAGAGCTAATGAAAAACTGTTTTTT. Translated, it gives CASTSRANEKLFF.

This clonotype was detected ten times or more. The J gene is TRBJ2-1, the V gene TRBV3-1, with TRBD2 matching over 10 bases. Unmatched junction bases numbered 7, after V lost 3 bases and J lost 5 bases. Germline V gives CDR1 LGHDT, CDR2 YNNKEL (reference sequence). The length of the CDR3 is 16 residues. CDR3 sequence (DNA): TGTGCCAGCAGCCACACCAGCGGGAGGGCCCACAATGAGCAGTTCTTC. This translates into CASSHTSGRAHNEQFF.

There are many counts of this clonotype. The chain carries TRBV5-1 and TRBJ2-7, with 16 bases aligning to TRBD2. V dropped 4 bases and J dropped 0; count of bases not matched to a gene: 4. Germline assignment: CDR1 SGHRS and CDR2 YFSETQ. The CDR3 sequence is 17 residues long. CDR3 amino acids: CASSGGLAGGDSYEQYF. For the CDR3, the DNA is TGCGCCAGCAGCGGGGGACTAGCGGGAGGGGACTCCTACGAGCAGTACTTC.

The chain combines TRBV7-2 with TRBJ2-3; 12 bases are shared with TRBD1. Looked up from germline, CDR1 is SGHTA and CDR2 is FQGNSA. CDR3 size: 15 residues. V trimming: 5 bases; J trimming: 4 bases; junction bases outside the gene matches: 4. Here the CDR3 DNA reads TGTGCCAGCAGCCGGGACAGGGGGCGCCCAGATACGCAGTATTTT. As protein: CASSRDRGRPDTQYF.

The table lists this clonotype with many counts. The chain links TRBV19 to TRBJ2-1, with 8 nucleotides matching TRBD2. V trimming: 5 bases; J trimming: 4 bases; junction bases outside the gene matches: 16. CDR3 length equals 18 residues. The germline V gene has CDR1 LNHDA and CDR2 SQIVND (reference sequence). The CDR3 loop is CASSRPWATQRGYNEQFF. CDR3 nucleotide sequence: TGTGCCAGTAGTCGACCATGGGCCACCCAGCGGGGGTACAATGAGCAGTTCTTC.

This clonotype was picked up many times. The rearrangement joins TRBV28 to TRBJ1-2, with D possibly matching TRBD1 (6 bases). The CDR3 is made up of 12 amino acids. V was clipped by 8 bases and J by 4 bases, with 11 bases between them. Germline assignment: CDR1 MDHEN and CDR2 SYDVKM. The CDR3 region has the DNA TGTGCCAGCTATAGGGGGGGCTATGGCTACACCTTC. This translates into CASYRGGYGYTF.

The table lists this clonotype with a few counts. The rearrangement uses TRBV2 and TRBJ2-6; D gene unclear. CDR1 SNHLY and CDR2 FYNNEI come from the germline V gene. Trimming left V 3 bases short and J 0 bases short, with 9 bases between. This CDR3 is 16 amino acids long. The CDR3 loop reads CASSDFADSGANVLTF. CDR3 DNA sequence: TGTGCCAGCAGTGATTTCGCCGACTCTGGGGCCAACGTCCTGACTTTC.

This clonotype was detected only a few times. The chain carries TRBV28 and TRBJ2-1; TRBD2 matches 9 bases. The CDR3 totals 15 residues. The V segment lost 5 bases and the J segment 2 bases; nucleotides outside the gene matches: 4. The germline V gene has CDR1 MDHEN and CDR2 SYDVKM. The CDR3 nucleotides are TGTGCCAGCAGTGCGACTAGCGGACCCTACAATGAGCAGTTCTTC. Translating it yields CASSATSGPYNEQFF.

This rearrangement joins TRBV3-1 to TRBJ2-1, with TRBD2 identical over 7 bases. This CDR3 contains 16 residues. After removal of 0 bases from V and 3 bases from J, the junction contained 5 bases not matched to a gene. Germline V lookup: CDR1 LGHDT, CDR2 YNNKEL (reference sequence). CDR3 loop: CASSQDPGLNYNEQFF. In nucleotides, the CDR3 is TGTGCCAGCAGCCAAGATCCGGGACTAAACTACAATGAGCAGTTCTTC.

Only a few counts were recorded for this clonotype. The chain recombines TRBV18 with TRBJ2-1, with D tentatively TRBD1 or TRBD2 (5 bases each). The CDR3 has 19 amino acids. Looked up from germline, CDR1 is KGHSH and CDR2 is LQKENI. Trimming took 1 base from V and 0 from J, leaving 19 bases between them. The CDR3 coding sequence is TGTGCCAGCTCACCACAGTACGGGACCCTCCCGAGCTCCTACAATGAGCAGTTCTTC. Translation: CASSPQYGTLPSSYNEQFF. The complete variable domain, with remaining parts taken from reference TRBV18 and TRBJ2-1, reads NAGVMQNPRHLVRRRGQEARLRCSPMKGHSHVYWYRQLPEEGLKFMVYLQKENIIDESGMPKERFSAEFPKEGPSILRIQQVVRGDSAAYFCASSPQYGTLPSSYNEQFFGPGTRLTVL.

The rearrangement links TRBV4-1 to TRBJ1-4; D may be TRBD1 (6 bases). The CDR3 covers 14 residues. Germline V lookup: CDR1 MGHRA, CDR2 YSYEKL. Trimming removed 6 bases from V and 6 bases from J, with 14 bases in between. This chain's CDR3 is CASSGLQGHEKLFF. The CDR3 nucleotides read TGCGCCAGCAGTGGGCTACAGGGTCATGAAAAACTGTTTTTT.

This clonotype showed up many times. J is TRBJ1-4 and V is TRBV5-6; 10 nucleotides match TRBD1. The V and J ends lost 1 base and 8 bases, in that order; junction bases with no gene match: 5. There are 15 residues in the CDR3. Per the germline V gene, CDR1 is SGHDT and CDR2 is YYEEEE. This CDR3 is CASSLPGQGREKLFF. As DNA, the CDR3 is TGTGCCAGCAGCTTGCCGGGACAGGGGCGGGAAAAACTGTTTTTT.

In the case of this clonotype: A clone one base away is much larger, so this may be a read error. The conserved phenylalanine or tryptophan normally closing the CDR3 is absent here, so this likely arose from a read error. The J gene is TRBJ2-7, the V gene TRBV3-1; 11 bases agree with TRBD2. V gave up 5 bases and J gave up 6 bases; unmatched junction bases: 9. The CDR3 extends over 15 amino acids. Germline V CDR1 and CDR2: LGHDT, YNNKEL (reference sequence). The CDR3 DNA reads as TGTGCCAGCAGCACTGGGACTAGCGGAGCCCTCGAGCAGTACCTC. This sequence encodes CASSTGTSGALEQYL.

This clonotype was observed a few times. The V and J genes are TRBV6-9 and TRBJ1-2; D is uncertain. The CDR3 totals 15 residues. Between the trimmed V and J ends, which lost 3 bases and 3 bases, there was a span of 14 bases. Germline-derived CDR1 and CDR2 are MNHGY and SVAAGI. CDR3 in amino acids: CASSYDGAEDYGYTF. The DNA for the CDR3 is TGTGCCAGCAGTTACGACGGAGCCGAGGACTATGGCTACACCTTC.